This T cell receptor (beta chain) was profiled in a study of cytomegalovirus exposure and HLA in healthy donors. Per the germline V gene, CDR1 is MNHEY and CDR2 is SMNVEV (reference sequence). J lost 2 bases, V lost 5 bases, and 10 bases had no gene match. The length of the CDR3 is 16 residues. PCR used 60 Vbeta primers and 13 Jbeta primers. TCRdb keeps only in-frame clones here, not all; method: immunoSEQ multiplex PCR. The sample includes about 58,000 clones. The chain employs TRBV27 and TRBJ2-7; 9 bases align to TRBD1. The source is a male donor in good health and CMV-seronegative. The specimen was PBMCs. The CDR3 region is CASSASGTGRAYEQYF. The CDR3 DNA sequence: TGTGCCAGCAGTGCCTCCGGGACAGGGCGAGCCTACGAGCAGTACTTC.